This T cell receptor beta chain was captured in a study of OX40 agonist ivuxolimab in advanced cancers. Study-wide context: The costimulatory receptor OX40 (CD134) was targeted by ivuxolimab, a fully human IgG2 agonistic monoclonal antibody. Intravenous ivuxolimab was administered to patients every 2 weeks at six dose levels: 0.01, 0.1, 0.3, 1.5, 3 and 10 mg/kg. Of the approximately 53 patients in dose escalation, about 20 had hepatocellular carcinoma, about 15 had melanoma, 9 had renal cell carcinoma and 9 had head and neck cancer. A male proportion of around 80% and a mean age of roughly 55 years, ranging from roughly 23 to 90, were recorded for the dose-escalation cohort. Patients were allowed to have had prior anti-PD-1, anti-PD-L1 or anti-CTLA-4 therapy, and approximately 40% of the dose-escalation patients had been treated with checkpoint inhibitors. Partial responses occurred in three dose-escalation patients: two with cutaneous melanoma and one with hepatocellular carcinoma. The point of sequencing TCRbeta in the periphery was to test whether ivuxolimab changed TCR sequence diversity and drove clonal T-cell expansion. The monotherapy dose-escalation portion (N = 52 patients) of the phase I ivuxolimab trial is reported in the paper. Findings and caveats that apply to the study as a whole: Antigen specificity was not determined for the clonally expanded peripheral T cells. At doses of 0.1 to 3.0 mg/kg, clonal expansion of both CD4+ and CD8+ T cells in blood was seen between baseline and week 6. After ivuxolimab, expanded clones were on average more numerous among CD8+ T cells than among CD4+ T cells. Low levels of normalized T-cell clonal expansion were also shown by some nonresponding patients. Partial responders in the 0.1-3.0 mg/kg groups had among the lowest normalized peripheral clonal expansion, especially among CD8+ T cells.

Patients with a history of autoimmune disease or receiving systemic immunosuppression were excluded from the trial. In every dose cohort, peripheral blood was drawn for TCR sequencing at baseline, cycle 4 day 1, and cycle 7 day 1. The samples were drawn from a first-in-human, open-label, multicenter phase I dose-escalation trial of ivuxolimab. Adults with locally advanced or metastatic head and neck squamous cell, hepatocellular, melanoma or renal cell carcinoma were enrolled in the trial. Before TCR sequencing, CD4+ and CD8+ T cells were separately sorted from peripheral blood. The CDR3 contains 14 residues, cysteine and phenylalanine counted. Here the CDR3 DNA is all that survives: 42 bases in frame from base 1. At the junction V is shortened by 2 bases and J by 5 bases, with 13 bases in between. In the germline V gene (reference sequence), CDR1 corresponds to MNHEY and CDR2 to SMNVEV. To note about this clone: What this receptor recognizes is not known. Per-base quality was not reported, and no clone a single base away is much larger than it.

For sequencing of the TCRbeta CDR3 region, genomic DNA was extracted from the sorted cells. The immunoSEQ Assay was used for sequencing of TCRbeta CDR3 regions. The clones in this table, taken by TCRdb from immuneACCESS, are in-frame only. Not every clone is retained; where verified, under half of the shortfall comes from an unresolved V gene, and the cause of the rest is unknown. In this sample the table shows tens of thousands of clones, around 89% of which occur a single time. Around 1.5% of the sample goes to the ten largest clones. The rearrangement combines TRBV27 with TRBJ2-7; the D gene cannot be resolved reliably. The sample in question was CD4+ or CD8+ T cells sorted from blood, obtained in a trial of the OX40 agonist ivuxolimab. This TCR derives from an adult with an advanced solid tumor such as melanoma, head and neck, liver or kidney cancer. The sequenced DNA is TGTGCCAGCAGTTTAAGGCGACCCTCGGACGAGCAGTACTTC. The encoded protein is CASSLRRPSDEQYF.